Presented here are 15 T cell receptor beta chains from one specimen sequenced in a study of T cells in localized non-small cell lung cancer. The repertoire was sequenced with immunoSEQ multiplex PCR; TCRdb's copy has only in-frame clones and lacks some. This table holds about 130,000 clones, more than 80% found once. This material consisted of peripheral blood, taken before any cancer treatment. The source is a female donor aged 60 or older with stage I lung adenocarcinoma.

The V gene is TRBV28, the J gene TRBJ1-2; D gene unclear. There are 13 residues in the CDR3. V lost 3 bases to trimming and J lost 2 bases, with 7 bases between them. Germline V gene lookup returns CDR1 MDHEN and CDR2 SYDVKM. CDR3 amino acids: CASSFRANYGYTF. In DNA, the CDR3 is TGTGCCAGCAGTTTCCGTGCAAACTATGGCTACACCTTC.

The chain joins TRBV21-1 to TRBJ1-1. TRBV21-1 is labeled a pseudogene. This CDR3 spans 16 amino acids. The CDR3 protein is CASSKEFGETITEAFF. In nucleotides, the CDR3 is TGTGCCAGCAGCAAAGAGTTCGGAGAGACGATCACTGAAGCTTTCTTT.

The V and J genes are TRBV7-2 and TRBJ2-7, with D unclear. Germline loops: CDR1 SGHTA, CDR2 FQGNSA. Trimming stripped 1 base from V and 0 bases from J, with 10 bases between. The CDR3 spans 15 residues. In DNA, the CDR3 is TGTGCCAGCAGCTTAGTCGGCGGAAGCTCCTACGAGCAGTACTTC. Amino acids: CASSLVGGSSYEQYF.

J is TRBJ1-4 and V is TRBV6-5; D unresolved. V lost 6 bases and J lost 12, with 20 bases in between. CDR3 size: 14 residues. Per germline, CDR1 MNHEY and CDR2 SVGAGI. The CDR3 DNA is TGTGCCAGCAGCTATGGGCGGTTTTCCACGGAACTGTTTTTT. Translation gives CASSYGRFSTELFF.

The V call is TRBV9, the J call TRBJ1-3; tentatively, D is TRBD1 (5 bases). This CDR3 comprises 17 residues. In germline, CDR1 is SGDLS, CDR2 YYNGEE. V was clipped by 0 bases and J by 0 bases, with 13 bases between them. The CDR3 here is CASSVVPVGGSGNTIYF. The CDR3 nucleotides read TGTGCCAGCAGCGTAGTCCCCGTTGGGGGCTCTGGAAACACCATATATTTT.

The chain recombines TRBV18 with TRBJ2-1; weak D call: TRBD1 (6 bases). Germline CDR1 and CDR2: KGHSH and LQKENI. The CDR3 consists of 17 residues. V lost 2 bases and J 4 bases, leaving 18 bases between the germline ends. CDR3 amino acids: CASSPAGAGTVYNEQFF. The DNA for the CDR3 is TGTGCCAGCTCACCAGCAGGGGCTGGGACGGTTTACAATGAGCAGTTCTTC.

The rearrangement joins TRBV4-1 to TRBJ2-5; D remains unclear. Germline CDR1 MGHRA, CDR2 YSYEKL. The CDR3 loop spans 13 amino acids. Trimming cost V 1 base and J 4 bases, with 7 bases left between them. The CDR3 is CASSQVAVETQYF. The CDR3 coding sequence is TGCGCCAGCAGCCAAGTCGCGGTAGAGACCCAGTACTTC.

The rearrangement uses TRBV21-1 and TRBJ2-7; the table calls TRBD1, which could not be checked here. TRBV21-1 is an annotated pseudogene. The CDR3 is 15 amino acids. CDR3 residues: CASRSDCQGEYEQYF. CDR3 bases: TGTGCCAGCCGATCGGATTGTCAGGGGGAATACGAGCAGTACTTC.

The J gene is TRBJ2-1, the V gene TRBV7-8; 9 bases map to TRBD2. This CDR3 region has 17 residues. With 5 bases clipped from V and 8 bases from J, the junction kept 16 bases outside the gene matches. Per germline, CDR1 SGHVS and CDR2 FQNEAQ. Written as DNA, the CDR3 is TGTGCCAGCAGCCGTGGCGGACTAGCGCCTCCTTTCGATGAGCAGTTCTTC. It specifies CASSRGGLAPPFDEQFF.

The chain uses TRBV5-1 and TRBJ2-5; the D gene is possibly TRBD2 (5 bases). Germline loops: CDR1 SGHRS, CDR2 YFSETQ. This CDR3 comprises 15 residues. Trimming pared 0 bases from V and 5 bases from J, leaving 14 bases between. CDR3 sequence: CASSLEVGKAETQYF. CDR3 bases: TGCGCCAGCAGCTTGGAAGTCGGGAAGGCGGAGACCCAGTACTTC.

The chain joins TRBV27 to TRBJ2-2, with a weak D call TRBD2 (5 bases). Germline V gives CDR1 MNHEY, CDR2 SMNVEV (reference sequence). This CDR3 has 13 amino acids. The ends were cut back, 5 bases at V and 4 bases at J, with 8 bases in the middle. The CDR3 region has the DNA TGTGCCAGCAGTCCGAGGGCCACCGGGGAGCTGTTTTTT. This sequence encodes CASSPRATGELFF.

V and J are TRBV28 and TRBJ2-7; 12 bases are a match to TRBD2. This CDR3 comprises 17 residues. J gave up 5 bases and V 5 bases, and 13 bases lay outside the gene matches. CDR1 MDHEN and CDR2 SYDVKM come from the germline V gene. This CDR3 reads CASSPGLAGLPGDEQYF. The CDR3 nucleotides are TGTGCCAGCAGTCCAGGACTAGCGGGACTCCCGGGGGACGAGCAGTACTTC.

CDR3 amino acids: CASSPGRTSGQQETQYF. For the CDR3, the DNA is TGTGCCAGCAGCCCGGGGAGAACTAGCGGGCAGCAAGAGACCCAGTACTTC. The chain is built from TRBV27 and TRBJ2-5; 9 nucleotides match TRBD2. Germline CDR1 is MNHEY and CDR2 is SMNVEV (reference sequence). V shed 6 bases and J 2 bases; nucleotides not matched to a gene: 13. The CDR3 spans 17 residues.

The gene calls are TRBV11-3 and TRBJ2-1; unclear D gene. Trimming stripped 5 bases from V and 9 bases from J, with 14 bases between. This CDR3 has 13 amino acids. Germline CDR1 SGHNT, CDR2 YENEEA. The chain's CDR3 is CASSPAPMGEQFF. In DNA, the CDR3 is TGTGCCAGCAGCCCTGCCCCTATGGGTGAGCAGTTCTTC.

The chain recombines TRBV4-1 with TRBJ1-5; D is unresolved. The CDR3 is 16 residues long. The ends were cut back, 0 bases at V and 2 bases at J, with 11 bases in the middle. Per germline, CDR1 MGHRA and CDR2 YSYEKL. In DNA form, the CDR3 reads TGCGCCAGCAGCCAAGAAGTAGCTCGAGGCAATCAGCCCCAGCATTTT. Its protein product is CASSQEVARGNQPQHF.